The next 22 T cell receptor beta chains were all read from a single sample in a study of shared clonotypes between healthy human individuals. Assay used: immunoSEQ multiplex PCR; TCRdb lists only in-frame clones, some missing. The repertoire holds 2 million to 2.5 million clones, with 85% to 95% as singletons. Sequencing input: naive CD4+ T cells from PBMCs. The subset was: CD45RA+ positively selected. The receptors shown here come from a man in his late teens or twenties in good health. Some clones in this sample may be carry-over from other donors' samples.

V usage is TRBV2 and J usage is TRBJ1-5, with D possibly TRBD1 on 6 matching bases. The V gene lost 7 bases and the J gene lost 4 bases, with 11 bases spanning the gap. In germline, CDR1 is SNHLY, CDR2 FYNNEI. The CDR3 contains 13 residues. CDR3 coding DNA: TGTGCCAGCACACAGGGCAGTAATCAGCCCCAGCATTTT. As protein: CASTQGSNQPQHF.

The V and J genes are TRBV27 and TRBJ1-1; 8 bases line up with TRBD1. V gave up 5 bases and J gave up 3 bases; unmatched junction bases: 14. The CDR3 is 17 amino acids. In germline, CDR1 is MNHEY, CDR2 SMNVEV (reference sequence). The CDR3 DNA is TGTGCCAGCAGTCCGGTAGGACAGGGCTTGAGGGACACTGAAGCTTTCTTT. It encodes CASSPVGQGLRDTEAFF.

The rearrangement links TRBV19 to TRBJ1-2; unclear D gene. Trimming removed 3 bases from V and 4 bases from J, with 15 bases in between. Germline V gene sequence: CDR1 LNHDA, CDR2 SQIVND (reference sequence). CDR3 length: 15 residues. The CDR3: CASSIPWVGSYGYTF. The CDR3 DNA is TGTGCCAGTAGTATCCCTTGGGTTGGCAGCTATGGCTACACCTTC.

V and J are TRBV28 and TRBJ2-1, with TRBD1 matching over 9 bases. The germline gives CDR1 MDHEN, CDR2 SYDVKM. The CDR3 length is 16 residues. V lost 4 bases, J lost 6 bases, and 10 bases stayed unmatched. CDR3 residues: CASSSPSTGGFNEQFF. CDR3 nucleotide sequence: TGTGCCAGCAGTTCCCCTTCGACAGGGGGTTTCAATGAGCAGTTCTTC.

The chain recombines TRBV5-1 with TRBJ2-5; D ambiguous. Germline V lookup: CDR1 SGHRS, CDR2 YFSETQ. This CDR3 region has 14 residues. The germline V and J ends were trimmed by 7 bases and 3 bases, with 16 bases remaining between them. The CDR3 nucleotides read TGCGCCAGCCGTGTCATGCCTGGGGAAGAGACCCAGTACTTC. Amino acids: CASRVMPGEETQYF.

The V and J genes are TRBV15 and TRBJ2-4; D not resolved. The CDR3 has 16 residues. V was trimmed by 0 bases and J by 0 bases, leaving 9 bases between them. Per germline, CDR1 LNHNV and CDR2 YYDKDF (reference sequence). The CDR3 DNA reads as TGTGCCACCAGCAGAGAAAGACAACTAGCCAAAAACATTCAGTACTTC. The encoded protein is CATSRERQLAKNIQYF.

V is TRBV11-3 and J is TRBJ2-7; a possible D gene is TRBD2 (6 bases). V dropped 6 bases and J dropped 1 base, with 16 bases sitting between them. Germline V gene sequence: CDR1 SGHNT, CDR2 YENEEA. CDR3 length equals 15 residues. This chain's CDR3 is CASSPGGVISYEQYF. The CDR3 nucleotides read TGTGCCAGCAGTCCCGGGGGAGTCATTTCCTACGAGCAGTACTTC. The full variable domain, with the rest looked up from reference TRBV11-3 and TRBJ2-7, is EAGVVQSPRYKIIEKKQPVAFWCNPISGHNTLYWYLQNLGQGPELLIRYENEEAVDDSQLPKDRFSAERLKGVDSTLKIQPAELGDSAVYLCASSPGGVISYEQYFGPGTRLTVT.

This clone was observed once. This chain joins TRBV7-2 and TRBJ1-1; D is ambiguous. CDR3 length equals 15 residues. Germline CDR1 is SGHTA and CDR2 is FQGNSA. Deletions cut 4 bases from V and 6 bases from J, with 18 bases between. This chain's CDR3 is CASSSAGSGSAEAFF. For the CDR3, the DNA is TGTGCCAGCAGCTCCGCTGGGTCGGGAAGCGCTGAAGCTTTCTTT. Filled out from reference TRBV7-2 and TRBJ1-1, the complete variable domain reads GAGVSQSPSNKVTEKGKDVELRCDPISGHTALYWYRQSLGQGLEFLIYFQGNSAPDKSGLPSDRFSAERTGGSVSTLTIQRTQQEDSAVYLCASSSAGSGSAEAFFGQGTRLTVV.

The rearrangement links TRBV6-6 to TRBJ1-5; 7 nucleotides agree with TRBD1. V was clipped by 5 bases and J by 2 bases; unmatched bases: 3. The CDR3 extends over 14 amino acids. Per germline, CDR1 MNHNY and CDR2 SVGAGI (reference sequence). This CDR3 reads CASSGGQGNQPQHF. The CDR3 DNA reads TGTGCCAGCAGTGGCGGACAGGGCAATCAGCCCCAGCATTTT.

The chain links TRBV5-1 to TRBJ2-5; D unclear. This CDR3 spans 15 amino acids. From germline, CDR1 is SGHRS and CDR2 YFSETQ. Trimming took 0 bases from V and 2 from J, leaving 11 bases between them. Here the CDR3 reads CASSLGITKQETQYF. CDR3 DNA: TGCGCCAGCAGCTTGGGAATCACAAAACAAGAGACCCAGTACTTC.

The CDR3 protein is CASSQTGSFTEAFF. The CDR3 DNA reads as TGCGCCAGCAGCCAAACGGGCAGCTTCACTGAAGCTTTCTTT. J is TRBJ1-1 and V is TRBV4-1, with D uncertain. The CDR3 is made up of 14 amino acids. Germline V CDR1 and CDR2: MGHRA, YSYEKL. Trimming removed 2 bases at V and 4 bases at J, with 11 bases between.

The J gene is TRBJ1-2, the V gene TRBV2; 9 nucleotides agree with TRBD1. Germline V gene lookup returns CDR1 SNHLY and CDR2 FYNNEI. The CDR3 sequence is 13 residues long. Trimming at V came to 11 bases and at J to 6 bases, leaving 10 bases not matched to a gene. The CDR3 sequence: CAGDEQGANGYTF. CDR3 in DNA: TGTGCCGGAGACGAACAGGGGGCTAATGGCTACACCTTC.

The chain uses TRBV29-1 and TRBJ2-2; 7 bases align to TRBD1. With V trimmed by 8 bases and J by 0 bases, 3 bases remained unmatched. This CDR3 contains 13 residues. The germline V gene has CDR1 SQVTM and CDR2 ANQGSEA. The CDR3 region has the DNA TGCAGCTCCGGGACAGCGAACACCGGGGAGCTGTTTTTT. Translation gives CSSGTANTGELFF.

The DNA for the CDR3 is TGTGCCAGCAGTTACTTCGGACAGGGGGGAACTGAAGCTTTCTTT. This encodes CASSYFGQGGTEAFF. The chain has TRBV6-6 and TRBJ1-1; TRBD1 matches 10 bases. This CDR3 is built from 15 residues. Germline V CDR1 and CDR2: MNHNY, SVGAGI (reference sequence). V trimming: 1 base; J trimming: 5 bases; junction bases outside the gene matches: 4.

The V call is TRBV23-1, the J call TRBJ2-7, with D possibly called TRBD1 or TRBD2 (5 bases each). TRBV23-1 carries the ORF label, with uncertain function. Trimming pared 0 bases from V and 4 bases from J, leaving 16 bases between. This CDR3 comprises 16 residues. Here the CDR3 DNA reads TGCGCCAGCAGTCAATCGGGCCAGGGAGTGCTATACGAGCAGTACTTC. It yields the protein CASSQSGQGVLYEQYF.

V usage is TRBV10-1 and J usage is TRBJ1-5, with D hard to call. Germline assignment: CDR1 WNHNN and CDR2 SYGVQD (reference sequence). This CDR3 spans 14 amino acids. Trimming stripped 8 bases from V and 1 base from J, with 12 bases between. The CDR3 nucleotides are TGCGCCAGCGGAGGACGTGACAGCAATCAGCCCCAGCATTTT. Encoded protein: CASGGRDSNQPQHF.

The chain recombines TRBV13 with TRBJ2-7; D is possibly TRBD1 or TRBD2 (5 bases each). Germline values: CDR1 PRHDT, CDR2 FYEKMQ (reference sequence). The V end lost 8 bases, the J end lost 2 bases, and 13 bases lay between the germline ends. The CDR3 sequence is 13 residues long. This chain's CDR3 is CASGVRGPYEQYF. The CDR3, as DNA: TGTGCCAGCGGAGTGAGGGGCCCCTACGAGCAGTACTTC.

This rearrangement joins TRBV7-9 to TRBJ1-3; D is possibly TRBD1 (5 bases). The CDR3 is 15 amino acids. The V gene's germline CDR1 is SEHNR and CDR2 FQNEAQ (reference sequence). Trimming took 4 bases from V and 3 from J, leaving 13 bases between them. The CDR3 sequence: CASSSRVSRGNTIYF. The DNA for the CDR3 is TGTGCCAGCAGCTCCAGGGTGTCTCGTGGAAACACCATATATTTT.

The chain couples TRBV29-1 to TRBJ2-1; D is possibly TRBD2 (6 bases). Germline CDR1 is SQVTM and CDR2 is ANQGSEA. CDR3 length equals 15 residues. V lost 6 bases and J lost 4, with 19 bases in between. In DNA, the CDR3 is TGCAGCGTCCGTAATAGCGGCTACGCGTACAATGAGCAGTTCTTC. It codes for CSVRNSGYAYNEQFF.

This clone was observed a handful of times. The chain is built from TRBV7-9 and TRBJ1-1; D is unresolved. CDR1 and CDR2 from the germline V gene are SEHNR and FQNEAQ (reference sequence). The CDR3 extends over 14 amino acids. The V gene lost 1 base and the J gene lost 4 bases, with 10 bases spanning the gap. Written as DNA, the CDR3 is TGTGCCAGCAGCTTAGACATGCAGTCCACTGAAGCTTTCTTT. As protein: CASSLDMQSTEAFF.

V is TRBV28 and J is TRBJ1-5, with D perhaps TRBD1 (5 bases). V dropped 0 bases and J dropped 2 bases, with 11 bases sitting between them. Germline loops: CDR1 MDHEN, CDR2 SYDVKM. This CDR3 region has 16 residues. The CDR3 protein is CASSLWGPGRNQPQHF. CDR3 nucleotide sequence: TGTGCCAGCAGTTTATGGGGCCCGGGACGCAATCAGCCCCAGCATTTT.

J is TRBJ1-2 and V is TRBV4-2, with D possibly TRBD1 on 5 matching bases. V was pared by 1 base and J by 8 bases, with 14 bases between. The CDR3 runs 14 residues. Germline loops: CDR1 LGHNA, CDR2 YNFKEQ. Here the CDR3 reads CASSQVPRVRGYTF. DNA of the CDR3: TGTGCCAGCAGCCAAGTCCCCAGGGTAAGAGGCTACACCTTC.